The 14 T cell receptor beta chains presented below share a single source sample, sequenced in a study of T cell responses to AZD1222 COVID-19 vaccine. Assay used: immunoSEQ multiplex PCR; TCRdb lists only in-frame clones, some missing. The table shows 150,000 or so clones, with roughly nine tenths occurring only once. Here the sequenced sample was peripheral blood, taken on day 0 of AZD1222 vaccination. These receptor sequences come from an adult in good health.

The rearrangement links TRBV11-3 to TRBJ1-6, with a weak D call TRBD1 (5 bases). V was trimmed by 4 bases and J by 7 bases, leaving 8 bases between them. Germline-derived CDR1 and CDR2 are SGHNT and YENEEA. This CDR3 has 13 amino acids. The CDR3 region has the DNA TGTGCCAGCAGCTCGGGGGTCAATTCACCCCTCCACTTT. This codes for CASSSGVNSPLHF.

The CDR3 coding sequence is TGTGCCAGCAGTTCCCCTGGGCTGACAGATACGCAGTATTTT. This translates into CASSSPGLTDTQYF. The J gene is TRBJ2-3, the V gene TRBV28; D is unclear. V gave up 4 bases and J gave up 3 bases, with 11 bases separating them. Germline CDR1 MDHEN, CDR2 SYDVKM. CDR3 size: 14 residues.

The CDR3 sequence is CASNLQDTQYF. In DNA form, the CDR3 reads TGTGCCAGCAACCTCCAAGATACGCAGTATTTT. This chain joins TRBV6-5 and TRBJ2-3, with D uncertain. Trimming removed 7 bases at V and 5 bases at J, with 7 bases between. Germline assignment: CDR1 MNHEY and CDR2 SVGAGI. The CDR3 has 11 amino acids.

The rearrangement links TRBV4-3 to TRBJ2-5; 10 bases agree with TRBD2. This CDR3 spans 16 amino acids. V trimming: 1 base; J trimming: 0 bases; junction bases outside the gene matches: 2. CDR1 LGHNA and CDR2 YSLEER come from the germline V gene. DNA of the CDR3: TGCGCCAGCAGCCAAGCACTAGCGGGGTACCAAGAGACCCAGTACTTC. It is translated as CASSQALAGYQETQYF.

The chain recombines TRBV27 with TRBJ1-6; D unresolved. Germline V lookup: CDR1 MNHEY, CDR2 SMNVEV (reference sequence). CDR3 length equals 15 residues. Deletions cut 6 bases from V and 4 bases from J, with 13 bases between. As DNA, the CDR3 is TGTGCCAGCAGACCTGACGGAATTTATAATTCACCCCTCCACTTT. This translates into CASRPDGIYNSPLHF.

The chain couples TRBV30 to TRBJ1-4; D might be TRBD1 (5 bases). Germline V gene data show CDR1 as GTSNPN and CDR2 as SVGIG (reference sequence). This CDR3 region has 12 residues. Trimming cost V 4 bases and J 7 bases, with 10 bases left between them. CDR3: CAWKGQLEKLFF. CDR3 DNA sequence: TGTGCCTGGAAAGGACAACTTGAAAAACTGTTTTTT.

The V and J genes are TRBV1 and TRBJ2-7; the table names TRBD1, a call not compared with the DNA. TRBV1 is annotated as a pseudogene. The CDR3 has 15 residues. The CDR3 nucleotides are TGCACCAGCAGCCAAGACCCCGGGACAGGGTACGAGCAGTACTTC. This codes for CTSSQDPGTGYEQYF.

The V call is TRBV5-1, the J call TRBJ2-7, with TRBD1 identical over 9 bases. This CDR3 has 14 amino acids. J gave up 5 bases and V 4 bases, and 7 bases lay outside the gene matches. Germline loops: CDR1 SGHRS, CDR2 YFSETQ. The CDR3 region has the DNA TGCGCCAGCAGCCCCGGGACAGGGAGCCACGAGCAGTACTTC. Its protein is CASSPGTGSHEQYF. Filled out from reference TRBV5-1 and TRBJ2-7, the complete variable domain reads KAGVTQTPRYLIKTRGQQVTLSCSPISGHRSVSWYQQTPGQGLQFLFEYFSETQRNKGNFPGRFSGRQFSNSRSEMNVSTLELGDSALYLCASSPGTGSHEQYFGPGTRLTVT.

The rearrangement uses TRBV9 and TRBJ2-7; D is unresolved. Germline V gene sequence: CDR1 SGDLS, CDR2 YYNGEE. V was pared by 1 base and J by 0 bases, with 8 bases between. This CDR3 spans 14 amino acids. The DNA of the CDR3 is TGTGCCAGCAGCGTAACGCGGAACTCCTACGAGCAGTACTTC. Translated: CASSVTRNSYEQYF.

Of note for this clone: Other DNA sequences from this sample encode an identical CDR3 as well. The chain has TRBV7-2 and TRBJ2-5, with unresolved D. The CDR3 loop spans 13 amino acids. Germline assignment: CDR1 SGHTA and CDR2 FQGNSA. The germline V and J ends were trimmed by 0 bases and 5 bases, with 7 bases remaining between them. The CDR3 nucleotides read TGTGCCAGCAGCTTAGCGGGCAGGGAGACCCAGTACTTC. Residues: CASSLAGRETQYF.

This rearrangement joins TRBV10-3 to TRBJ1-2; D unclear. Germline CDR1 is ENHRY and CDR2 is SYGVKD. V was trimmed by 0 bases and J by 8 bases, leaving 16 bases between them. This CDR3 is 15 amino acids long. The CDR3 DNA follows: TGTGCCATCAGTGAGTCGGGGTCCCCGGGTAGCGGCTACACCTTC. This encodes CAISESGSPGSGYTF.

This rearrangement joins TRBV11-2 to TRBJ2-3; TRBD2 agrees at 8 bases. This CDR3 is 15 amino acids long. Per germline, CDR1 SGHAT and CDR2 FQNNGV. The J segment lost 2 bases and the V segment lost 7 bases, leaving 8 bases of the junction unmatched. The CDR3 DNA reads TGTGCCAGCACCTGGACGGGGGGGCCCACAGATACGCAGTATTTT. Residues: CASTWTGGPTDTQYF.

The rearrangement joins TRBV6-6 to TRBJ1-4; the D is unclear. Per germline, CDR1 MNHNY and CDR2 SVGAGI (reference sequence). The CDR3 is made up of 14 amino acids. With 8 bases removed from V and 4 bases from J, the gap between germline ends came to 14 bases. The CDR3 coding sequence is TGTGCCAGCTGCGAAGACACTTATAATGAAAAACTGTTTTTT. Translating it yields CASCEDTYNEKLFF.

V is TRBV13 and J is TRBJ1-2, with a weak D call TRBD1 (5 bases). The CDR3 has 17 amino acids. V was clipped by 5 bases and J by 1 base, with 20 bases between them. The V gene's germline CDR1 is PRHDT and CDR2 FYEKMQ (reference sequence). In DNA form, the CDR3 reads TGTGCCAGCAGCCTCAAAACCTCCGGGACGGATAACTATGGCTACACCTTC. This encodes CASSLKTSGTDNYGYTF.